This TCR beta chain appears in the sequencing data of a study of beta chain features in type 1 diabetes. Turning to the study itself: Comparable age, gender and cell yields were observed in patients relative to healthy donors.

Germline-derived CDR1 and CDR2 are SEHNR and FQNEAQ (reference sequence). CDR3 size: 14 residues. This clone was seen a handful of times. Investigators reverse transcribed all isolated RNA, so they sequenced expressed TCRB transcripts. Generated by immunoSEQ multiplex PCR, the TCRdb table keeps only in-frame clones and is missing some. Of around 350,000 clones detected, roughly 12% appear once; the ten largest clones hold about 0.018%. The specimen was naive CD4+ T cells from blood. The TCR originated in a young man in good health. V is TRBV7-9 and J is TRBJ2-5; 9 bases match TRBD1. TRBJ2-7 matches the DNA end more closely, so the J call is doubtful. The CDR3 here is CASSPGTGFYEQYF. The CDR3 nucleotides are TGTGCCAGCAGCCCGGGGACAGGGTTCTACGAGCAGTACTTC.